The clone carrying this T cell receptor beta chain was seen repeatedly, ten times or more. Germline V CDR1 and CDR2: SGHTA, FQGTGA. Trimming stripped 1 base from V and 3 bases from J, with 10 bases between. The CDR3 extends over 15 amino acids. This specimen comes from a study of T cells in Graves' hyperthyroidism and ophthalmopathy. For ophthalmopathy patients, the Clinical Activity Score was at least 3 and the NOSPECS grade at least 4; duration was under 3 months. Exclusion of a patient resulted from uncontrolled infection, other autoimmune disease, pregnancy or lactation. TCR beta CDR3 region amplification was performed from RNA transcripts. During a first-round RT-PCR of the TCR CDR3, the HTBI primer set was used. TCRdb passed the multiplex PCR reads through MiXCR, listing each CDR3 protein once. The data show fewer than 450,000 distinct CDR3 sequences, 15% to 20% seen once.

The receptor was derived from a young man with Graves' ophthalmopathy. The genes are TRBV7-3 and TRBJ2-1, with D possibly matching TRBD2 (6 bases). The sequenced material came from blood. CDR3 in amino acids: CASSLNVADYNEQFF. CDR3 nucleotides: TGTGCCAGCAGCTTAAATGTAGCGGACTACAATGAGCAGTTCTTC. The full variable domain, with the rest looked up from reference TRBV7-3 and TRBJ2-1, is GAGVSQTPSNKVTEKGKYVELRCDPISGHTALYWYRQSLGQGPEFLIYFQGTGAADDSGLPNDRFFAVRPEGSVSTLKIQRTERGDSAVYLCASSLNVADYNEQFFGPGTRLTVL.